This T cell receptor beta chain was captured by sequencing in a study of OX40 agonist ivuxolimab in advanced cancers. Study background: The drug used for patients, ivuxolimab, was an agonistic anti-OX40 (CD134) antibody. Subjects had a mean age of roughly 60 years, with a range of roughly 20 to 79; around 80% were male. Points from the study as a whole: Clones of CD4+ and CD8+ blood T cells grew by week 6 at doses of 0.1 to 3.0 mg/kg.

With respect to this clone: The antigen is unknown.

Germline CDR1 reads MNHNS; CDR2 reads SASEGT. Trimming cost V 4 bases and J 1 base, with 7 bases left between them. This CDR3 has 13 amino acids. Profiling relied on immunoSEQ multiplex PCR, and the TCRdb table lists in-frame clones only, not all of them. The sample consists of tens of thousands of clones, about nine tenths of them appearing once. The sequencing used CD4+ or CD8+ T cells sorted from blood, collected in a trial of the OX40 agonist ivuxolimab. The clonotype originates from an adult with an advanced solid tumor such as melanoma, head and neck, liver or kidney cancer. The genes are TRBV6-1 and TRBJ1-1, with D perhaps matching TRBD1 (5 bases). This CDR3 is CASSARANTEAFF. The DNA of the CDR3 is TGTGCCAGCAGTGCCAGGGCGAACACTGAAGCTTTCTTT.